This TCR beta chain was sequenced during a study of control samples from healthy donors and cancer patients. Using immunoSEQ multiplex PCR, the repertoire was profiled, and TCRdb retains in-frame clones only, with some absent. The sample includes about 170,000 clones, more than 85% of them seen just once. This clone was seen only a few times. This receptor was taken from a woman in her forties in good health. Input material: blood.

CDR3 sequence reads: CASSLIGDSNQPQHF. The CDR3, as DNA: TGCGCCAGCAGCTTGATCGGGGACAGCAATCAGCCCCAGCATTTT. J is TRBJ1-5 and V is TRBV5-1, with D perhaps matching TRBD1 (5 bases). Germline assignment: CDR1 SGHRS and CDR2 YFSETQ. V shed 1 base and J shed 1 base, with 9 bases lying between them. The CDR3 runs 15 residues.